Listed here is a single TCR beta chain. A read error is possible here, since a much larger clone lies one base away. The record originates from a study of T cells in Graves' hyperthyroidism and ophthalmopathy. The hyperthyroidism patients had all been newly diagnosed, and their disease duration was under 2 months. Their ages ranged from 18 to 65 years. Amplified regions were TCR beta CDR3 sequences from RNA transcripts. RT-PCR in the first round (using the HTBI primer set) targeted the TCR CDR3. TCRdb passed the multiplex PCR reads through MiXCR, listing each CDR3 protein once. This table has more than 300,000 distinct CDR3 sequences, about 15% appearing once. The sample comprised blood. This receptor was identified in a woman aged 55-75 years with Graves' hyperthyroidism.

CDR3 DNA: TGCAGCGTGGTCCGGGAGCTAAGGGTGGATACGCGGTATTTT. This codes for CSVVRELRVDTRYF. The chain carries TRBV29-1 and TRBJ2-3; D is possibly TRBD2 (6 bases). Germline values: CDR1 SQVTM, CDR2 ANQGSEA. The CDR3 has 14 residues.